This T cell receptor (beta chain) derives from a study of CD8 T cells in Susac syndrome. Random hexamers primed reverse transcription of about 0.5 to 1 ug RNA. The amplification used immunoSEQ multiplex PCR on TCR beta CDR3; it spanned 54 Vbeta and 13 Jbeta. TCRdb re-called the immunoSEQ multiplex PCR reads through MiXCR, storing one row per CDR3 protein. The data contain fewer than 200,000 distinct CDR3 sequences, 85% to 95% of them singletons. The study sequenced TCR beta in blood CD8+ and CD4+ T cells. The CDR3 consists of 15 residues. The germline V and J ends were trimmed by 3 bases and 6 bases, with 15 bases remaining between them. Per germline, CDR1 KGHSH and CDR2 LQKENI.

The TCR comes from a human donor in good health. V is TRBV18 and J is TRBJ2-1; tentatively, D is TRBD1 or TRBD2 (5 bases each). Sequences were obtained from CD4+ T cells from PBMCs. In DNA, the CDR3 is TGTGCCAGCTCACCTATACTAGTCACAGGCAATGAGCAGTTCTTC. Amino acid sequence: CASSPILVTGNEQFF.